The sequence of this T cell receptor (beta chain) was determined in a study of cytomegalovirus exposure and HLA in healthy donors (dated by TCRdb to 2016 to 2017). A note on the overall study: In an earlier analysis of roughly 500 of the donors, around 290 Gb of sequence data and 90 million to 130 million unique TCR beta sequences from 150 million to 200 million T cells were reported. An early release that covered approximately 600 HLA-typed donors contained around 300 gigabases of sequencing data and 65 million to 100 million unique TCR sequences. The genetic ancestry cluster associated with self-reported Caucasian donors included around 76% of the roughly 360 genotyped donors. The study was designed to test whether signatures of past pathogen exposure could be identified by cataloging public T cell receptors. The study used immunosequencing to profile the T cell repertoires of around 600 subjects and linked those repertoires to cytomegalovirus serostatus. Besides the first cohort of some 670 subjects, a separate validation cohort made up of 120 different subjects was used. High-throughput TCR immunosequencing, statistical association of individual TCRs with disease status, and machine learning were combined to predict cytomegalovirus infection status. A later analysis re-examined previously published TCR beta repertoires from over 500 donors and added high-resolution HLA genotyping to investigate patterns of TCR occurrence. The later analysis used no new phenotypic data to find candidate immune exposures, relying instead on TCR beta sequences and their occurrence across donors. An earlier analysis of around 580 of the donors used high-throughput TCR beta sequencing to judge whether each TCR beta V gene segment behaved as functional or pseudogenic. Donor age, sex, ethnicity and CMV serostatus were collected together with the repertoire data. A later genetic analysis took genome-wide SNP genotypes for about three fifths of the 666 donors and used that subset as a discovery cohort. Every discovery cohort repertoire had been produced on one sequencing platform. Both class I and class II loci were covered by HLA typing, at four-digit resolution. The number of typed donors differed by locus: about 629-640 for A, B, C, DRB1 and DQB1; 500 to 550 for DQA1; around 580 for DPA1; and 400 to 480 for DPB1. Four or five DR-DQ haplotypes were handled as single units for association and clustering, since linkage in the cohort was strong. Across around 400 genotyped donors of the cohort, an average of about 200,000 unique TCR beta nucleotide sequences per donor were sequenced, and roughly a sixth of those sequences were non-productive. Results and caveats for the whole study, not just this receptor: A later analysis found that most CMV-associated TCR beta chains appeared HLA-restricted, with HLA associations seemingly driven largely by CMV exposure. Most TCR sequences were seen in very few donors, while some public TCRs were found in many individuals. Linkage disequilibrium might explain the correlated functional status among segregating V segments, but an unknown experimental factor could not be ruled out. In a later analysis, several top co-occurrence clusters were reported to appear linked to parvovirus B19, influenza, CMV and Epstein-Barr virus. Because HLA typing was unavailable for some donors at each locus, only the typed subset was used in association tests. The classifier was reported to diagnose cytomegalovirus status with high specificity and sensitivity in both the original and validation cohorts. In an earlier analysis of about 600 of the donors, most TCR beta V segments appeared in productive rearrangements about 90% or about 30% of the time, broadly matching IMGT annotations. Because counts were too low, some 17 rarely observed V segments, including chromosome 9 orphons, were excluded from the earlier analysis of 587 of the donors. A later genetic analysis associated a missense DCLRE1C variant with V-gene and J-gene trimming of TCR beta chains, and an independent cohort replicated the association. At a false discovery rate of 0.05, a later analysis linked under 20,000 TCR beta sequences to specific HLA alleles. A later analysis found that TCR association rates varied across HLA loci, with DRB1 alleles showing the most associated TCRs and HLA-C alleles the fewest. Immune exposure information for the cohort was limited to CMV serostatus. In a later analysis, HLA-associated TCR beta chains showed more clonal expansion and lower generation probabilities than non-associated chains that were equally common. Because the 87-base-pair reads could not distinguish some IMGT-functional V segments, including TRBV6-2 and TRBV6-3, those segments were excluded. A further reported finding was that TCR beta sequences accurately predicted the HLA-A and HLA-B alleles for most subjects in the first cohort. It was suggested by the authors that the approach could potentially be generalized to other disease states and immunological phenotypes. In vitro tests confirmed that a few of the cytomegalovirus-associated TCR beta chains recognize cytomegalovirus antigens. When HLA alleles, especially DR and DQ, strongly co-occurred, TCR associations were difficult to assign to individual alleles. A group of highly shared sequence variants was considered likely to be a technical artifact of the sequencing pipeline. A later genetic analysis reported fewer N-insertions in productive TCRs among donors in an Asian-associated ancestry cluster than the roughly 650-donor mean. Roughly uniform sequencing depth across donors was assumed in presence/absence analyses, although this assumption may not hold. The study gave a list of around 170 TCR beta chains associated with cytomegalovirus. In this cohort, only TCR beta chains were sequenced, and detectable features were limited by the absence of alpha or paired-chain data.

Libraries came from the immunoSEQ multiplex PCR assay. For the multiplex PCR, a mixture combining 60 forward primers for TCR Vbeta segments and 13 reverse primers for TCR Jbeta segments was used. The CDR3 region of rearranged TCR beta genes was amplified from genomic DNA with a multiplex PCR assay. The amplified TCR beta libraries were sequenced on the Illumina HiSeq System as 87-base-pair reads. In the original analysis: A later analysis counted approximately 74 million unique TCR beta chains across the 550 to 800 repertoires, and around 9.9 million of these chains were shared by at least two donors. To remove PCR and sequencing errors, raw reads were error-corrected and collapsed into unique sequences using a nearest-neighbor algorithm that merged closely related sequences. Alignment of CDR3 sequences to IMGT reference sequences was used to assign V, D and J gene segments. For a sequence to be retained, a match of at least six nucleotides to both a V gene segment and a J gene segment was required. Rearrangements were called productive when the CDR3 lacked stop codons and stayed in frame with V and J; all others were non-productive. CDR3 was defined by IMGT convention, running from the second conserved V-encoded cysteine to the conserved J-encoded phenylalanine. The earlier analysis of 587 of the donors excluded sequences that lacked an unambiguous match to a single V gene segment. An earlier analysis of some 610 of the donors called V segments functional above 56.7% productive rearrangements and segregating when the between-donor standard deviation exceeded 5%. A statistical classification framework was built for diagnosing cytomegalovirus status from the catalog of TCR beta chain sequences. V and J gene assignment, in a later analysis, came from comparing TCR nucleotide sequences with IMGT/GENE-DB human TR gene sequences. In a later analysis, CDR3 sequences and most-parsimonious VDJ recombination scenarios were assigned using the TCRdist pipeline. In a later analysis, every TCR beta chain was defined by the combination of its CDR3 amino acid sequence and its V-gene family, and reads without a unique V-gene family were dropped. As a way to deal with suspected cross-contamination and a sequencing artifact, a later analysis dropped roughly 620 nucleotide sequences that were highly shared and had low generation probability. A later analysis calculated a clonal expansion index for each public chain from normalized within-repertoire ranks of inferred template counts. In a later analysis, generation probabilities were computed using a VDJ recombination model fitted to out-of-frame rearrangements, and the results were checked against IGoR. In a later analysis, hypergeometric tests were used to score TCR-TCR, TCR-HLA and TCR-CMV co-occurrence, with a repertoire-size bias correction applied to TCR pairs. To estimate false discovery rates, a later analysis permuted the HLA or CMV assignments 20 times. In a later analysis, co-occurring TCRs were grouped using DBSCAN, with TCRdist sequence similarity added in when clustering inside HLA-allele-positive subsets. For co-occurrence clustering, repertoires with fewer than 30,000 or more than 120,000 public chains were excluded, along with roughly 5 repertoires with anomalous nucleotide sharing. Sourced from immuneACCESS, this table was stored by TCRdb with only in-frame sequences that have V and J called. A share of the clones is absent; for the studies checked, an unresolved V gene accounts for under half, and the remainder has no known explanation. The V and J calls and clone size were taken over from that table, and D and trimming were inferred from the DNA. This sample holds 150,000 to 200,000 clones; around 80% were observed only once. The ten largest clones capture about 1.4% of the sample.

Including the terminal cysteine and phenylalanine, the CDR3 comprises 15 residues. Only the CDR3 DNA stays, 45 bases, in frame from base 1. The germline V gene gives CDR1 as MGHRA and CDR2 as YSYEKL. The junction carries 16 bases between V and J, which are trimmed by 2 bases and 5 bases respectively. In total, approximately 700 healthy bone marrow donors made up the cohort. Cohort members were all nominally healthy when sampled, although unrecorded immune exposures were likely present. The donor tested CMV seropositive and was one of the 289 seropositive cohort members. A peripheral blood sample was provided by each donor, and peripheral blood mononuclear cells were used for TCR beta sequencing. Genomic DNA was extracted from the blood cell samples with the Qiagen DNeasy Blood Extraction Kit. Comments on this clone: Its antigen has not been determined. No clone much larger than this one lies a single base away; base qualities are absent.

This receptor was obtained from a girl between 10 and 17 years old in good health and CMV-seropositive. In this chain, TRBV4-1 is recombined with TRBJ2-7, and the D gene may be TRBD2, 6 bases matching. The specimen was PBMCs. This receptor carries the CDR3 CASSQLTGRGDEQYF. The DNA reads TGCGCCAGCAGCCAACTTACCGGGCGGGGCGACGAGCAGTACTTC.